This T cell receptor (beta chain) was captured in a study of T-cell memory formation after mild COVID-19. The V gene's germline CDR1 is SGHVS and CDR2 FNYEAQ. The CDR3 runs 17 residues. V shed 5 bases and J shed 5 bases, with 22 bases lying between them. TCRdb independently ran MiXCR on the 5' RACE reads; one entry per CDR3 protein. The sample comprises some 15,000 distinct CDR3 sequences, 15% to 20% of which are singletons, and 45% to 50% rests with the top ten. In this sample, this clonotype turned up many times. Its cognate antigen is unknown. General study findings and limits: Day 15 to 85 contracting clones showed balanced CD4/CD8; later expanders leaned CD4+. Unconfirmed was the SARS-CoV-2 specificity of second-wave clones that peaked on day 37. Those CD4+ clones that contracted were mainly in CM and EM (CD8+ ones in EMRA). Some clones that responded were present in memory (sampled pre-infection), which suggests cross-reactive memory joined.

What was sequenced was PBMCs or a T cell subset sorted from them (not recorded which). This clonotype was sampled from an adult woman who had mild COVID-19 (a few samples of this study predate the infection). Cell type and time point are not known. The chain couples TRBV7-6 to TRBJ2-1; the D gene could be TRBD1 or TRBD2 (6 bases each). As DNA, the CDR3 is TGTGCCAGCAGCCCTCTTTTGGGGGGCCGGTCACACAATGAGCAGTTCTTC. Amino acid sequence: CASSPLLGGRSHNEQFF.